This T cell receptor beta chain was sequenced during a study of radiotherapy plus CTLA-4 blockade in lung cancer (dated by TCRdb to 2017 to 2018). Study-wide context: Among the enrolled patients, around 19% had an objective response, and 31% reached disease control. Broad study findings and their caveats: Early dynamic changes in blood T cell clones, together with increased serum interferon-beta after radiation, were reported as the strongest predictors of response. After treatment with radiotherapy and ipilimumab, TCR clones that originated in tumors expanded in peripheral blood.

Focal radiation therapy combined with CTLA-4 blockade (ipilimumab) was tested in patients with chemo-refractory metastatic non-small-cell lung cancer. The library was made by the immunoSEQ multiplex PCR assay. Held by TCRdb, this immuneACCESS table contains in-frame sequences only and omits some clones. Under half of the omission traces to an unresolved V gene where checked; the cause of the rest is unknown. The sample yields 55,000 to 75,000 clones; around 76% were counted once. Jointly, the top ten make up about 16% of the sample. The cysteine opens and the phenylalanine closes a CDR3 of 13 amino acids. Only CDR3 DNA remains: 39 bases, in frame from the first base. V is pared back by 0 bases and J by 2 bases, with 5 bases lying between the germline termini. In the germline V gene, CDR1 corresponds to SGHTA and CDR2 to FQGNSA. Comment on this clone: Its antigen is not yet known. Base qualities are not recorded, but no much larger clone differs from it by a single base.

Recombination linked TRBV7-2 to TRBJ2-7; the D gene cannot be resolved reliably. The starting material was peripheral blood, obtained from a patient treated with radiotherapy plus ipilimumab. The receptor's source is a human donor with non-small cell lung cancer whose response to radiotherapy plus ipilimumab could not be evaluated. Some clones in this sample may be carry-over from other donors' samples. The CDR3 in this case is CASSLARTYEQYF. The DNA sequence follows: TGTGCCAGCAGCTTAGCGCGCACCTACGAGCAGTACTTC.